Following are 2 T cell receptor beta chains from one sample sequenced in a study of technical replicates of blood from a few donors. The assay was immunoSEQ multiplex PCR, and TCRdb's table has in-frame clones only and misses some. The repertoire holds some 74,000 clones, with about 97% as singletons. The source material was T cells isolated from PBMCs. The receptors derive from a human donor in good health.

The chain uses TRBV27 and TRBJ1-4; 9 nucleotides match TRBD1. Germline V gives CDR1 MNHEY, CDR2 SMNVEV (reference sequence). Trimming cost V 3 bases and J 5 bases; bases outside gene matches: 7. The CDR3 covers 16 residues. CDR3 protein: CASSLSGQGSNEKLFF. The CDR3 DNA is TGTGCCAGCAGTTTGTCTGGACAGGGGTCCAATGAAAAACTGTTTTTT.

This chain uses TRBV10-3 with TRBJ1-1; TRBD1 matches at 11 bases. In germline, CDR1 is ENHRY, CDR2 SYGVKD. V was pared by 6 bases and J by 3 bases, with 3 bases of the junction left unmatched. The CDR3 consists of 14 residues. Here the CDR3 reads CAIRPGQGDTEAFF. The CDR3 nucleotides read TGTGCCATCAGGCCGGGACAGGGGGACACTGAAGCTTTCTTT.